This TCR beta chain was profiled in a study of spatial heterogeneity in lung cancer. For the study at large: Detection consistently captured more beta-chain sequences than alpha-chain sequences.

Trimming removed 3 bases from V and 5 bases from J, with 11 bases in between. CDR1 is SNHLY and CDR2 is FYNNEI in the germline V gene. This CDR3 spans 14 amino acids. TCRdb analysed the 5' RACE reads with MiXCR anew, one entry per CDR3 protein. The data contain tens of thousands of distinct CDR3 sequences, around 5.2% of them seen just once; the ten biggest clones take up 29%. Time point specified: sample taken at primary tumor resection. Extraction of whole RNA from tumor, nontumor lung or frozen PBMC preceded unsorted sequencing. By sample share, this clonotype is medium-sized. The starting material was PBMCs, obtained at surgery. The origin of this receptor is a female donor with early-stage non-small cell lung cancer. The V gene is TRBV2, the J gene TRBJ2-1; D gene unclear. CDR3 loop: CASSDLMGNNEQFF. For the CDR3, the DNA is TGTGCCAGCAGTGACCTGATGGGTAACAATGAGCAGTTCTTC.